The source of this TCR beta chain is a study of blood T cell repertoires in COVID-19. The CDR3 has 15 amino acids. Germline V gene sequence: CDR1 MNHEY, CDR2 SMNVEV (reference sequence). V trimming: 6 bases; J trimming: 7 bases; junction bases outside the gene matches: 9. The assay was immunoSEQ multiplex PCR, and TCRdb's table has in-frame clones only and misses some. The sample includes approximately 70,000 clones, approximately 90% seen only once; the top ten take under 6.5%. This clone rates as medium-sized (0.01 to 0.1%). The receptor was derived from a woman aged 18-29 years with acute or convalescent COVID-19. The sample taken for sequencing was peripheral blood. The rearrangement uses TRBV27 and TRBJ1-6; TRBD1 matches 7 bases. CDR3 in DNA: TGTGCCAGCAGCATACAGGGGCAGTTGAATTCACCCCTCCACTTT. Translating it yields CASSIQGQLNSPLHF.